Below are 18 T cell receptor beta chains sequenced from a single sample in a study of T cell repertoires in ileal Crohn's disease. The table came from immunoSEQ multiplex PCR; TCRdb's copy has only in-frame clones and leaves some out. The data hold about 15,000 clones, with roughly 78% observed a single time. Sequencing input: ileal tissue. The receptors derive from an adult with Crohn's disease.

V and J are TRBV25-1 and TRBJ2-1; the match to TRBD2 covers 13 bases. This CDR3 contains 17 residues. Per the germline V gene, CDR1 is MGHDK and CDR2 is SYGVNS. After removal of 3 bases from V and 6 bases from J, the junction contained 8 bases not matched to a gene. This CDR3 reads CASSDSGTSGKGNEQFF. The CDR3 DNA sequence: TGTGCCAGCAGTGATTCCGGGACTAGCGGGAAGGGCAATGAGCAGTTCTTC.

This clone is medium-sized. V is TRBV19 and J is TRBJ1-5, with D perhaps matching TRBD1 (5 bases). Germline CDR1 LNHDA, CDR2 SQIVND (reference sequence). V lost 2 bases and J 9 bases, leaving 11 bases between the germline ends. The CDR3 contains 13 residues. CDR3 protein: CASSILAGGPQHF. CDR3 nucleotides: TGTGCCAGTAGTATACTAGCGGGGGGGCCCCAGCATTTT.

The chain employs TRBV7-9 and TRBJ1-1; maybe TRBD1 (5 bases). CDR3 length equals 17 residues. With 5 bases removed from V and 0 bases from J, the gap between germline ends came to 19 bases. Germline V CDR1 and CDR2: SEHNR, FQNEAQ (reference sequence). Here the CDR3 reads CASSENSGTIMNTEAFF. The DNA of the CDR3 is TGTGCCAGCAGCGAGAACTCCGGGACTATAATGAACACTGAAGCTTTCTTT.

The chain joins TRBV5-1 to TRBJ2-1; D might be TRBD2 (5 bases). Germline loops: CDR1 SGHRS, CDR2 YFSETQ. This CDR3 is 14 amino acids long. Trimming took off 2 bases at V and 7 bases at J, with 13 bases between the two ends. Here the CDR3 reads CASSFTGIGNEQFF. DNA of the CDR3: TGCGCCAGCAGCTTTACGGGAATTGGAAATGAGCAGTTCTTC.

The J gene is TRBJ2-3, the V gene TRBV10-2; maybe TRBD2 (5 bases). V lost 4 bases, J lost 7 bases, and 6 bases lay in between. This CDR3 has 11 residues. Germline loops: CDR1 WSHSY, CDR2 SAAADI. This chain's CDR3 is CASSADYTQYF. Here the CDR3 DNA reads TGCGCCAGCAGTGCGGACTATACGCAGTATTTT.

The J gene is TRBJ2-1, the V gene TRBV7-3; 7 positions match TRBD2. CDR3 length equals 14 residues. V lost 3 bases to trimming and J lost 5 bases; unmatched junction nucleotides: 4. CDR1 SGHTA and CDR2 FQGTGA come from the germline V gene. The CDR3 sequence is CASSFSSGNNEQFF. Written as DNA, the CDR3 is TGTGCCAGCAGCTTTTCCAGCGGGAACAATGAGCAGTTCTTC.

V is TRBV4-3 and J is TRBJ1-6; D might be TRBD1 (5 bases). The V end was cut by 1 base, the J end by 7 bases, with 17 bases between. Germline V gene data show CDR1 as LGHNA and CDR2 as YSLEER. The CDR3 runs 17 residues. CDR3: CASSQAGGGLWNSPLHF. The CDR3 DNA sequence: TGCGCCAGCAGCCAAGCCGGTGGGGGACTGTGGAATTCACCCCTCCACTTT.

V and J are TRBV5-5 and TRBJ1-5; 9 nucleotides match TRBD1. Germline CDR1 reads SGHKS; CDR2 reads YYEKEE (reference sequence). The CDR3 sequence is 14 residues long. V dropped 4 bases and J dropped 6; count of bases not matched to a gene: 5. CDR3 coding DNA: TGTGCCAGCAGCAGGGACAGGGTTCCTCAGCCCCAGCATTTT. As protein: CASSRDRVPQPQHF.

V usage is TRBV27 and J usage is TRBJ2-2, with 8 bases identical to TRBD1. Germline V gene lookup returns CDR1 MNHEY and CDR2 SMNVEV (reference sequence). This CDR3 contains 16 residues. The J segment lost 6 bases and the V segment lost 3 bases, leaving 9 bases of the junction unmatched. The CDR3 DNA reads as TGTGCCAGCAGTTTTCAAGGGACAGGTCTATCCGGGGAGCTGTTTTTT. As protein: CASSFQGTGLSGELFF.

The chain joins TRBV19 to TRBJ2-1; 9 bases are shared with TRBD2. Germline lookup yields CDR1 LNHDA and CDR2 SQIVND (reference sequence). The J segment lost 6 bases and the V segment lost 6 bases, leaving 12 bases of the junction unmatched. CDR3 length equals 16 residues. In nucleotides, the CDR3 is TGTGCCAGTAGGGGCCGGGACTTAGCGGGGGTCAATGAGCAGTTCTTC. Its protein product is CASRGRDLAGVNEQFF. Filled out from reference TRBV19 and TRBJ2-1, the complete variable domain reads DGGITQSPKYLFRKEGQNVTLSCEQNLNHDAMYWYRQDPGQGLRLIYYSQIVNDFQKGDIAEGYSVSREKKESFPLTVTSAQKNPTAFYLCASRGRDLAGVNEQFFGPGTRLTVL.

V is TRBV7-2 and J is TRBJ1-1; possible D gene TRBD1, 5 bases. The germline CDR1 and CDR2 sequences are SGHTA and FQGNSA. V lost 3 bases and J lost 1, with 12 bases in between. This CDR3 spans 15 amino acids. The DNA of the CDR3 is TGTGCCAGCAGCTTCAGGGTTGGAACGAACACTGAAGCTTTCTTT. Protein: CASSFRVGTNTEAFF.

This rearrangement joins TRBV11-3 to TRBJ1-1; D gene uncertain. This CDR3 comprises 13 residues. CDR1 and CDR2 from the germline V gene are SGHNT and YENEEA. V was cut by 2 bases and J by 4 bases, with 8 bases left in between. CDR3 sequence reads: CASSLKPGTEAFF. CDR3 in DNA: TGTGCCAGCAGCTTAAAACCAGGCACTGAAGCTTTCTTT.

The rearrangement links TRBV30 to TRBJ1-6, with D uncertain. V gave up 1 base and J gave up 3 bases, with 10 bases separating them. CDR1 is GTSNPN and CDR2 is SVGIG in the germline V gene (reference sequence). CDR3 size: 15 residues. CDR3 loop: CAWSESLFYNSPLHF. In DNA form, the CDR3 reads TGTGCCTGGAGTGAATCTTTATTCTATAATTCACCCCTCCACTTT.

The chain is built from TRBV4-3 and TRBJ2-7, with 12 bases lining up with TRBD2. Per germline, CDR1 LGHNA and CDR2 YSLEER. The CDR3 totals 15 residues. J was trimmed by 3 bases and V by 4 bases; bases with no gene match: 4. The CDR3 DNA follows: TGCGCCAGCAGCCGAGAGACTAGCGGGGGCTACGAGCAGTACTTC. Translating gives CASSRETSGGYEQYF.

The CDR3 nucleotides are TGTGCCAGCAGCCGGGACAGCTACGAGCAGTACTTC. This gives the protein CASSRDSYEQYF. This rearrangement joins TRBV6-6 to TRBJ2-7, with 7 bases fitting TRBD1. Losses at the gene ends were 6 bases for V and 3 bases for J; bases not matched to a gene: 2. CDR1 MNHNY and CDR2 SVGAGI come from the germline V gene (reference sequence). The CDR3 has 12 residues.

J is TRBJ2-2 and V is TRBV5-1, with 7 bases matching TRBD1. Per the germline V gene, CDR1 is SGHRS and CDR2 is YFSETQ. This CDR3 comprises 13 residues. V dropped 4 bases and J dropped 6; count of bases not matched to a gene: 3. The CDR3 loop is CASSTDRAGELFF. In DNA, the CDR3 is TGCGCCAGCAGCACAGACAGGGCCGGGGAGCTGTTTTTT.

The CDR3 here is CASSEETLRGYTF. The CDR3 bases are TGTGCCAGCAGTGAAGAAACGCTACGAGGCTACACCTTC. V gene TRBV25-1 combines with J gene TRBJ1-2; unclear D gene. The CDR3 runs 13 residues. Trimming took 2 bases from V and 8 from J, leaving 12 bases between them. The germline gives CDR1 MGHDK, CDR2 SYGVNS.

The chain is built from TRBV5-6 and TRBJ2-7; 8 nucleotides match TRBD2. The germline gives CDR1 SGHDT, CDR2 YYEEEE. This CDR3 is 16 amino acids long. V was clipped by 3 bases and J by 3 bases; unmatched bases: 11. CDR3 protein: CASSSTRSGKNYEQYF. Written as DNA, the CDR3 is TGTGCCAGCAGCTCGACACGTAGCGGGAAGAACTACGAGCAGTACTTC.